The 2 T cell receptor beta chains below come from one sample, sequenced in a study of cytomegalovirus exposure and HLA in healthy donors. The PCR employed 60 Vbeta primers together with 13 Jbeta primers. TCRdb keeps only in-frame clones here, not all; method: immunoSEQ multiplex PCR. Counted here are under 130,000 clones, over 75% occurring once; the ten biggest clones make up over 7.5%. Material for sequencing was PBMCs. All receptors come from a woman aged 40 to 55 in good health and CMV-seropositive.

CDR3 sequence: CASSQESAGLQPYLAIYF. The CDR3 DNA follows: TGCGCCAGCAGCCAAGAATCCGCGGGCTTACAGCCGTACCTCGCCATATATTTT. V gene TRBV4-1 combines with J gene TRBJ1-3; D is undetermined. Trimming removed 0 bases from V and 11 bases from J, with 26 bases in between. The V gene's germline CDR1 is MGHRA and CDR2 YSYEKL. This CDR3 has 18 amino acids.

The CDR3 region has the DNA TGCAGCGCTAGGGGTTCTACTAACTATGGCTACACCTTC. This translates into CSARGSTNYGYTF. The J gene is TRBJ1-2, the V gene TRBV29-1; TRBD1 might be the D (5 bases). Germline V CDR1 and CDR2: SQVTM, ANQGSEA. V gave up 7 bases and J gave up 0 bases, with 12 bases separating them. The CDR3 loop spans 13 amino acids.